This record looks at one TCR beta chain sequence and its context. The antigen remains undetermined. This entry is derived from a study of cytotoxic CD8 clonotypes in ibrutinib-treated CLL. Background on the study: Some 10 relapsed/refractory, 15 treatment-naive; some 17 IGHV unmutated. Study-wide findings and caveats: The study found clonality rose at ibrutinib response, then fell toward baseline at progression. In comparison with age-matched healthy donors, baseline clonality was higher and tracked circulating CD8+ T-cell counts.

Here immunoSEQ multiplex PCR was the method, and the copy in TCRdb shows in-frame clones only, minus some. The table has fewer than 150,000 clones, around 84% seen once. The germline gives CDR1 SQVTM, CDR2 ANQGSEA. This CDR3 contains 14 residues. J gave up 0 bases and V 7 bases, and 6 bases lay outside the gene matches. The sequenced sample was PBMCs, obtained after 24 months of ibrutinib treatment. This sequence was found in a human donor with chronic lymphocytic leukemia. J is TRBJ1-3 and V is TRBV29-1; 7 bases align to TRBD1. The CDR3 is CSDTGQLSGNTIYF. As DNA, the CDR3 is TGCAGCGATACGGGACAGCTCTCTGGAAACACCATATATTTT.